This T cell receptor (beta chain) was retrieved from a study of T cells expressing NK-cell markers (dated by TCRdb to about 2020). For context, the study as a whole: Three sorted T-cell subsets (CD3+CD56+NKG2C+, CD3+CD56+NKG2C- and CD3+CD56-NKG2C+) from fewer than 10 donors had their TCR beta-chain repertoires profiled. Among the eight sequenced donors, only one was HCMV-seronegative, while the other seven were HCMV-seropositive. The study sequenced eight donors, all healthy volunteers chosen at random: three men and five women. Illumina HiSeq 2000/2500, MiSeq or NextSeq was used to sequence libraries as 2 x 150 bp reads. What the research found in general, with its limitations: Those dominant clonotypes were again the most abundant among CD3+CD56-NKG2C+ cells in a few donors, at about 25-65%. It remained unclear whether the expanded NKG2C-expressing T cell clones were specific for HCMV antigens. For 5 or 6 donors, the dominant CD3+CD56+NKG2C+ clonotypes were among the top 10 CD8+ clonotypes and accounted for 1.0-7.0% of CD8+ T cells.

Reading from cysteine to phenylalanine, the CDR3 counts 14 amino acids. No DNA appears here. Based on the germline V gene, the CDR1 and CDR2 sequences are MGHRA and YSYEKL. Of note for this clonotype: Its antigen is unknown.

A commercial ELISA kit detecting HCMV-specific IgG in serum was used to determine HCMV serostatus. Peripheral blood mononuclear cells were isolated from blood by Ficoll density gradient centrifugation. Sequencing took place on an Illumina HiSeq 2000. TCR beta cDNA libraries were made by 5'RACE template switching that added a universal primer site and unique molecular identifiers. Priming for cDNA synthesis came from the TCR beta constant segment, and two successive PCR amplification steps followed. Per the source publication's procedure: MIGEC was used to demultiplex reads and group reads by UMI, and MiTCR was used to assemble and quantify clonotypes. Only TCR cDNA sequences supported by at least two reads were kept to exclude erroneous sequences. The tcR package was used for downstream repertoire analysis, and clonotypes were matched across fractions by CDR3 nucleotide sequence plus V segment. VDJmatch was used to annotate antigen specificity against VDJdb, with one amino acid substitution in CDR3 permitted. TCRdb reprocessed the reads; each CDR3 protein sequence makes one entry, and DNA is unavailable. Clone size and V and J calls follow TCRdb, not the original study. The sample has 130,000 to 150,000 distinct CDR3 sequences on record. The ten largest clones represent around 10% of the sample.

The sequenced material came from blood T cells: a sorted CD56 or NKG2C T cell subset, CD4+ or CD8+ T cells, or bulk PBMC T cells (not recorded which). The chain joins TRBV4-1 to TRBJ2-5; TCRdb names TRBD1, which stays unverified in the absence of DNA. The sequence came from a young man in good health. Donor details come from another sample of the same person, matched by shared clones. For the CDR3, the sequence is CASSQIPGPEAQYF.